This T cell receptor (beta chain) was captured by sequencing in a study of radiotherapy plus CTLA-4 blockade in lung cancer. Sequencing was performed with immunoSEQ multiplex PCR; in TCRdb, only in-frame clones are kept and a portion is missing. The sample shows 83,000 or so clones, 75% to 90% of them seen only once. The V and J ends lost 2 bases and 2 bases respectively, with 9 bases between them. The CDR3 covers 14 residues. Per germline, CDR1 SGHNT and CDR2 YENEEA. The material sequenced was peripheral blood, taken from a patient treated with radiotherapy plus ipilimumab. This chain joins TRBV11-3 and TRBJ2-5; D gene uncertain. This TCR came from a human donor with non-small cell lung cancer who had stable disease on radiotherapy plus ipilimumab. The CDR3 loop is CASSLTSTQETQYF. In DNA form, the CDR3 reads TGTGCCAGCAGCTTAACTTCAACTCAAGAGACCCAGTACTTC.